This is a list of T cell receptor beta chains from one sample in a study of siplizumab effects on memory and regulatory T cells. Using immunoSEQ multiplex PCR, the repertoire was profiled, and TCRdb retains in-frame clones only, with some absent. The sample records roughly 82,000 clones, over 80% being singletons. The sample taken for sequencing was Tregs sorted from blood. Receptors originate from a human donor in good health. Both conserved end residues are part of each CDR3. A D gene is named only where the DNA matches it firmly. Not every row has a clone size; where given, it reads once, few, many or a size class.

D gene: TRBD2
clone size: .
V gene: TRBV10-2
J gene: TRBJ2-3
CDR3 protein: CASSGTSGGANTQYF
CDR3 DNA: TGCGCCAGCAGTGGGACTAGCGGGGGGGCAAATACGCAGTATTTT

D gene: TRBD1
clone size: .
V gene: TRBV19
J gene: TRBJ1-6
CDR3 protein: CASSRQGPLHF
CDR3 DNA: TGTGCCAGTAGTAGACAGGGGCCCCTCCACTTT

D gene: .
clone size: .
V gene: TRBV12-5
J gene: TRBJ2-7
CDR3 protein: CASASWRLLPYEQYF
CDR3 DNA: TGTGCTAGTGCATCGTGGCGGCTCTTGCCCTACGAGCAGTACTTC

D gene: .
clone size: .
V gene: TRBV6-1
J gene: TRBJ1-5
CDR3 protein: CASRIQGQPQHF
CDR3 DNA: TGTGCCAGCAGGATACAGGGACAGCCCCAGCATTTT

D gene: .
clone size: .
V gene: TRBV4-1
J gene: TRBJ2-7
CDR3 protein: CASSQEGQAGSVQYF
CDR3 DNA: TGCGCCAGCAGCCAAGAAGGTCAGGCTGGTAGTGTGCAGTACTTC

D gene: .
clone size: .
V gene: TRBV5-4
J gene: TRBJ2-5
CDR3 protein: CAVSQGGRETQYF
CDR3 DNA: TGTGCCGTCTCACAAGGGGGGCGTGAGACCCAGTACTTC

D gene: .
clone size: .
V gene: TRBV4-3
J gene: TRBJ1-6
CDR3 protein: CASSRVRNNSPLHF
CDR3 DNA: TGCGCCAGCAGCCGAGTCAGGAATAATTCACCCCTCCACTTT

D gene: .
clone size: once
V gene: TRBV5-6
J gene: TRBJ1-2
CDR3 protein: CASRGNTGYGYTF
CDR3 DNA: TGTGCCAGCAGGGGGAACACAGGCTATGGCTACACCTTC

D gene: .
clone size: .
V gene: TRBV6-6
J gene: TRBJ1-2
CDR3 protein: CASSYSGPQDGYTF
CDR3 DNA: TGTGCCAGCAGTTACTCTGGACCGCAGGATGGCTACACCTTC

D gene: .
clone size: .
V gene: TRBV6-1
J gene: TRBJ1-2
CDR3 protein: CASSGEKWSYGYTF
CDR3 DNA: TGTGCCAGCAGTGGAGAGAAATGGAGCTATGGCTACACCTTC

D gene: .
clone size: .
V gene: TRBV6-1
J gene: TRBJ1-2
CDR3 protein: CASSYQDGYGYTF
CDR3 DNA: TGTGCCAGCAGCTATCAGGACGGATATGGCTACACCTTC

D gene: .
clone size: few
V gene: TRBV9
J gene: TRBJ1-5
CDR3 protein: CASSAGQTNQPQHF
CDR3 DNA: TGTGCCAGCAGCGCAGGACAGACCAATCAGCCCCAGCATTTT

D gene: TRBD1
clone size: .
V gene: TRBV29-1
J gene: TRBJ1-1
CDR3 protein: CSAPGQSNTEAFF
CDR3 DNA: TGCAGCGCCCCGGGACAGTCAAACACTGAAGCTTTCTTT

D gene: .
clone size: .
V gene: TRBV14
J gene: TRBJ1-1
CDR3 protein: CASSPLNPWAFF
CDR3 DNA: TGTGCCAGCAGCCCCTTGAACCCTTGGGCTTTCTTT

D gene: .
clone size: .
V gene: TRBV18
J gene: TRBJ2-6
CDR3 protein: CASSPPEGRGANVLTF
CDR3 DNA: TGTGCCAGCTCACCACCAGAAGGGCGGGGGGCCAACGTCCTGACTTTC

D gene: .
clone size: .
V gene: TRBV7-6
J gene: TRBJ2-1
CDR3 protein: CASSLRDGRFSSYNEQFF
CDR3 DNA: TGTGCCAGCAGCTTAAGGGATGGACGCTTTAGCTCCTACAATGAGCAGTTCTTC

D gene: .
clone size: .
V gene: TRBV5-5
J gene: TRBJ1-1
CDR3 protein: CASSLEARGTEAFF
CDR3 DNA: TGTGCCAGCAGCTTGGAAGCGCGTGGAACTGAAGCTTTCTTT

D gene: TRBD2
clone size: .
V gene: TRBV7-9
J gene: TRBJ2-3
CDR3 protein: CASSLRLAGGRSTDTQYF
CDR3 DNA: TGTGCCAGCAGCTTAAGACTAGCGGGGGGCCGAAGCACAGATACGCAGTATTTT

D gene: .
clone size: once
V gene: TRBV19
J gene: TRBJ2-7
CDR3 protein: CASSYRQVGSYEQYF
CDR3 DNA: TGTGCCAGTAGTTACAGACAAGTAGGGTCCTACGAGCAGTACTTC

D gene: .
clone size: .
V gene: TRBV19
J gene: TRBJ1-1
CDR3 protein: CASSFAGLNTEAFF
CDR3 DNA: TGTGCCAGTAGTTTTGCGGGCTTGAACACTGAAGCTTTCTTT

D gene: TRBD2
clone size: .
V gene: TRBV9
J gene: TRBJ2-2
CDR3 protein: CASSVEGLAGYTGELFF
CDR3 DNA: TGTGCCAGCAGCGTAGAGGGACTAGCGGGGTACACCGGGGAGCTGTTTTTT

D gene: .
clone size: .
V gene: TRBV6-4
J gene: TRBJ2-2
CDR3 protein: CASSDYDLANTGELFF
CDR3 DNA: TGTGCCAGCAGTGACTACGACCTCGCGAACACCGGGGAGCTGTTTTTT

D gene: TRBD1
clone size: few
V gene: TRBV6-5
J gene: TRBJ2-1
CDR3 protein: CASSYDRVSYNEQFF
CDR3 DNA: TGTGCCAGCAGTTACGACAGGGTCTCCTACAATGAGCAGTTCTTC

D gene: .
clone size: .
V gene: TRBV5-1
J gene: TRBJ2-7
CDR3 protein: CASSLGGTSYEQYF
CDR3 DNA: TGCGCCAGCAGCTTGGGGGGGACCTCCTACGAGCAGTACTTC

D gene: .
clone size: .
V gene: TRBV6-5
J gene: TRBJ1-6
CDR3 protein: CASSYSKENSPLHF
CDR3 DNA: TGTGCCAGCAGTTACTCGAAGGAGAATTCACCCCTCCACTTT

D gene: .
clone size: .
V gene: TRBV28
J gene: TRBJ2-7
CDR3 protein: CASRGAYEQYF
CDR3 DNA: TGTGCCTCGAGGGGGGCCTACGAGCAGTACTTC

D gene: TRBD2
clone size: .
V gene: TRBV9
J gene: TRBJ2-3
CDR3 protein: CASSLLPGTSNVDTQYF
CDR3 DNA: TGTGCCAGCAGCCTCCTTCCCGGGACTAGCAATGTAGATACGCAGTATTTT

D gene: .
clone size: .
V gene: TRBV6-1
J gene: TRBJ2-7
CDR3 protein: CASTPDRSSYEQYF
CDR3 DNA: TGTGCCAGCACCCCAGACAGGAGCTCCTACGAGCAGTACTTC

D gene: .
clone size: .
V gene: TRBV5-1
J gene: TRBJ2-7
CDR3 protein: CASSLYYEQYF
CDR3 DNA: TGCGCCAGCAGCTTGTACTACGAGCAGTACTTC

D gene: TRBD2
clone size: .
V gene: TRBV10-3
J gene: TRBJ2-2
CDR3 protein: CAIGGLAGSTGELFF
CDR3 DNA: TGTGCCATCGGCGGACTAGCGGGTTCGACCGGGGAGCTGTTTTTT

D gene: .
clone size: .
V gene: TRBV7-2
J gene: TRBJ2-3
CDR3 protein: CASSLHTDTQYF
CDR3 DNA: TGTGCCAGCAGCCTACACACAGATACGCAGTATTTT

D gene: .
clone size: .
V gene: TRBV18
J gene: TRBJ2-1
CDR3 protein: CATSRYLDNEQFF
CDR3 DNA: TGTGCCACGTCACGCTATCTAGACAATGAGCAGTTCTTC

D gene: .
clone size: .
V gene: TRBV19
J gene: TRBJ2-1
CDR3 protein: CASSMERWGYNEQFF
CDR3 DNA: TGTGCCAGTAGTATGGAGCGGTGGGGCTACAATGAGCAGTTCTTC

D gene: TRBD1
clone size: .
V gene: TRBV29-1
J gene: TRBJ1-4
CDR3 protein: CSVAAGTGGAGGEKLFF
CDR3 DNA: TGCAGCGTTGCGGCCGGGACAGGGGGCGCAGGGGGTGAAAAACTGTTTTTT

D gene: .
clone size: .
V gene: TRBV10-1
J gene: TRBJ2-3
CDR3 protein: CASGMTGTDTQYF
CDR3 DNA: TGCGCCAGCGGAATGACAGGCACAGATACGCAGTATTTT

D gene: TRBD1
clone size: .
V gene: TRBV2
J gene: TRBJ2-7
CDR3 protein: CASSPGTEEYF
CDR3 DNA: TGTGCCAGCAGTCCAGGGACAGAGGAGTACTTC

D gene: TRBD1
clone size: .
V gene: TRBV4-2
J gene: TRBJ1-4
CDR3 protein: CASSPSGTGNEKLFF
CDR3 DNA: TGTGCCAGCAGCCCCTCCGGGACAGGGAATGAAAAACTGTTTTTT

D gene: .
clone size: .
V gene: TRBV5-5
J gene: TRBJ1-1
CDR3 protein: CASSHSPHGGGTEAFF
CDR3 DNA: TGTGCCAGCAGCCATTCCCCCCACGGGGGGGGCACTGAAGCTTTCTTT

D gene: .
clone size: .
V gene: TRBV15
J gene: TRBJ1-3
CDR3 protein: CATSRDPGGYSGNTIYF
CDR3 DNA: TGTGCCACCAGCAGAGATCCTGGCGGCTACTCTGGAAACACCATATATTTT

D gene: .
clone size: few
V gene: TRBV7-9
J gene: TRBJ1-5
CDR3 protein: CAIGQPQHF
CDR3 DNA: TGTGCCATTGGTCAGCCCCAGCATTTT

D gene: .
clone size: .
V gene: TRBV9
J gene: TRBJ2-3
CDR3 protein: CASSAGRQFLQSTDTQYF
CDR3 DNA: TGTGCCAGCAGCGCCGGAAGACAGTTCTTACAGAGCACAGATACGCAATATTTT

D gene: TRBD1
clone size: .
V gene: TRBV20-1
J gene: TRBJ1-2
CDR3 protein: CGARQGGGYTF
CDR3 DNA: TGCGGTGCCAGACAGGGCGGAGGCTACACCTTC

D gene: .
clone size: .
V gene: TRBV6-6
J gene: TRBJ2-4
CDR3 protein: CASSTPEIAKNIQYF
CDR3 DNA: TGTGCCAGCAGTACCCCTGAGATAGCCAAAAACATTCAGTACTTC

D gene: .
clone size: .
V gene: TRBV19
J gene: TRBJ1-1
CDR3 protein: CASSSQAENTEAFF
CDR3 DNA: TGTGCCAGTAGTTCGCAGGCCGAGAACACTGAAGCTTTCTTT

D gene: .
clone size: .
V gene: TRBV11-1
J gene: TRBJ2-1
CDR3 protein: CASTTLRGDNEQFF
CDR3 DNA: TGTGCCAGCACCACTCTTCGTGGGGATAATGAGCAGTTCTTC

D gene: .
clone size: .
V gene: TRBV7-3
J gene: TRBJ2-2
CDR3 protein: CASSLMAGELFF
CDR3 DNA: TGTGCCAGCAGCTTAATGGCCGGGGAGCTGTTTTTT

D gene: TRBD2
clone size: .
V gene: TRBV7-6
J gene: TRBJ2-7
CDR3 protein: CASSTGGGSEQYF
CDR3 DNA: TGTGCCAGCAGCACGGGGGGGGGTTCCGAGCAGTACTTC

D gene: .
clone size: .
V gene: TRBV5-1
J gene: TRBJ1-1
CDR3 protein: CASSLEATMNTEAFF
CDR3 DNA: TGCGCCAGCAGCTTGGAGGCTACTATGAACACTGAAGCTTTCTTT

D gene: .
clone size: .
V gene: TRBV5-5
J gene: TRBJ1-3
CDR3 protein: CATGQSTGNTIYF
CDR3 DNA: TGTGCCACCGGACAGTCAACTGGAAACACCATATATTTT